The subject of this entry is one TCR beta chain. Only a few counts were recorded for this clone. There is no known antigen for this receptor. No much larger clonotype is one base removed from it; base qualities were not supplied. The data were taken from a study of blood T cell repertoires in COVID-19 (TCRdb year 2020). As for the study more broadly: Samples from collaborators originated in the United States, Italy and Spain and spanned both the acute and convalescent phases of COVID-19. A freely available public database, intended as a resource for researchers studying the immune response to SARS-CoV-2, is where the repertoires were released. HLA class I and class II types, where available, came from metadata supplied by the sample provider rather than from assay-based typing. The prospective study material was composed of cDNA or gDNA derived from T cells, B-cell-depleted T cells, or PBMCs. The samples were drawn from two sources: the first 160 participants of the ongoing ImmuneRACE study, and about 1,300 subjects contributed by 6 global collaborators. Sample metadata almost always included a de-identified subject ID, COVID-19 status, age in years and sex. The dataset comprised deeply sampled blood TCRbeta repertoires from subjects exposed to, actively infected with, or recovered from COVID-19. Results and caveats for the whole study, not just this receptor: How much clinical and demographic metadata was included differed by source and by participant, and the metadata was provided uncurated.

In the prospective study, participants were roughly 18 to 95 years old, resided in approximately 25 geographic areas of the United States, and were enrolled through a virtual design. In the prospective study, participants were assigned to cohorts based on the clinical history participants reported in a screening survey and a study questionnaire. For ImmuneRACE Cohort 3, a participant was defined as recovered based on two consecutive negative NP/OP PCR tests, clearance by a healthcare professional, or resolution of symptoms. Mobile phlebotomists in the prospective study collected whole blood, serum and a nasopharyngeal or oropharyngeal swab from every participant. Additional blood draws and questionnaires over an approximately 2-month period could optionally be provided by prospective study participants. Blood samples from the prospective study were shipped frozen or at room temperature prior to DNA extraction.

TCRbeta CDR3 regions were amplified from genomic DNA by means of the immunoSEQ Assay, a bias-controlled multiplex PCR. Regarding the original processing steps: The number of nucleated cells in each sample was estimated from the amplification of reference gene primers within the assay. To quantify the absolute abundance of each unique TCRbeta CDR3 rearrangement, sequence reads were collapsed and filtered. Productive Simpson clonality was computed per sample as the square root of Simpson's diversity index over productive rearrangements. Not all clones reach the TCRdb copy of this immuneACCESS table, which keeps in-frame sequences only. Checked studies attribute under half of the gap to unresolved V genes and leave the rest unexplained. That table furnishes V, J and clone size, whereas the DNA furnished D and trimming. Within this sample are about 380,000 clones, with 70% to 90% of them counted one time only. Jointly, the top ten make up roughly 1.2% of the sample.

This TCR came from a woman under 30 who had recovered from COVID-19. Sequenced sample: PBMCs or T cells enriched from blood (not recorded which).

The DNA sequence is TGTGCCAGCAGTCTCGGACAGGGAACTCAGCCCCAGCATTTT. This is translated as CASSLGQGTQPQHF. Recombination connected TRBV27 to TRBJ1-5; 8 of the junction bases match TRBD1. For this chain, trimming is 5 bases at the V end and 6 bases at the J end, and the number of junction bases without a gene match is 6. From its cysteine to its phenylalanine, the CDR3 spans 14 amino acids. Of the read, only the CDR3 DNA is kept; its 42 bases are in frame from base 1. As encoded in the germline V gene (reference sequence), CDR1 is MNHEY while CDR2 is SMNVEV.